The TCR beta chain described here comes from a study of OX40 agonist ivuxolimab in advanced cancers. Trimming shortened V by 5 bases and J by 0 bases, and 9 bases separated the two germline ends. Germline CDR1 is SGHRS and CDR2 is YFSETQ. This CDR3 is built from 13 residues. Here immunoSEQ multiplex PCR was the method, and the copy in TCRdb shows in-frame clones only, minus some. The sample has roughly 60,000 clones; 70% to 90% are singletons. The V gene is TRBV5-1, the J gene TRBJ2-7, with D unclear. This sequence originates from an adult with an advanced solid tumor such as melanoma, head and neck, liver or kidney cancer. The specimen comprised CD4+ or CD8+ T cells sorted from blood, sampled in a trial of the OX40 agonist ivuxolimab. The CDR3 reads CASRPPSSYEQYF. For the CDR3, the DNA is TGCGCCAGCAGGCCACCGAGCTCCTACGAGCAGTACTTC.